This T cell receptor beta chain was documented in a study of T cell responses to AZD1222 COVID-19 vaccine. Study details: Second doses at about 4 or about 12 weeks were pooled. General study results and limits: Of spike-specific TCRs, nearly half reportedly target regions left unmutated in variants. Donors, mostly white British, included more females; clonal diversity was possibly underestimated. Spike regions recognized by vaccine-associated CD4 TCRs spanned the protein, led by 160-218 and 743-854.

V was shortened by 0 bases and J by 3 bases, with 15 bases between the two germline ends. The germline V gene has CDR1 LGHNA and CDR2 YNFKEQ. This CDR3 spans 17 amino acids. Here immunoSEQ multiplex PCR was the method, and the copy in TCRdb shows in-frame clones only, minus some. The table lists 150,000 or so clones, 90% to 95% of them singletons. Note on this clone: The antigen is not known.

This TCR was recovered from an adult in good health. The sequencing used peripheral blood, collected on day 0 of AZD1222 vaccination. The chain is built from TRBV4-2 and TRBJ2-1; D not certain. CDR3 protein: CASSQDDRDRFYNEQFF. The DNA of the CDR3 is TGTGCCAGCAGCCAAGACGACCGAGATAGATTCTACAATGAGCAGTTCTTC.